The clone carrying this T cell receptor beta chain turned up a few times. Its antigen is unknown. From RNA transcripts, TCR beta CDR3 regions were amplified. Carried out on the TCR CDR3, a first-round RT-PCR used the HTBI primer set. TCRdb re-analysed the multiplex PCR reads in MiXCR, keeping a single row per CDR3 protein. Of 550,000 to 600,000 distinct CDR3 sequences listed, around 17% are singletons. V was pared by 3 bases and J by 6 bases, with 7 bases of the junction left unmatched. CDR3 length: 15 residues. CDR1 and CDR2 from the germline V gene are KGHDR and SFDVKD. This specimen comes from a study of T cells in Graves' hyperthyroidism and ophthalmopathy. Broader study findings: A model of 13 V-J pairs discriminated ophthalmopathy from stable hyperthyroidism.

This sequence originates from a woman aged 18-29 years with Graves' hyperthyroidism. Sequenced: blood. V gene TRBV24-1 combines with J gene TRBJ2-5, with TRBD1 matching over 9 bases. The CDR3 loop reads CATSDRSGTGKTQYF. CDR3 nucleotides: TGTGCCACCAGTGATCGTTCCGGGACAGGGAAGACCCAGTACTTC.